This T cell receptor beta chain was identified in a study of beta chain features in type 1 diabetes. Expressed TCRB transcripts were sequenced because the entire RNA isolate underwent reverse transcription. Generated by immunoSEQ multiplex PCR, the TCRdb table keeps only in-frame clones and is missing some. This table has a few hundred thousand clones, 9.6% appearing once. Study observations and caveats: Type 1 diabetes patients had TCRB CDR3s that were shorter (moderately but significantly so) in all four CD4+ subsets.

This clone was observed a few times. Its target is unknown. The limits of the CDR3 on the DNA are not certain, so only TCRdb's listed CDR3 is given. Germline CDR1 is SGHRS and CDR2 is YFSETQ. The length of the CDR3 is 12 amino acids, counting both ends. The sequencing sample was made of central memory CD4+ T cells from blood. The TCR comes from a man younger than 45 with type 1 diabetes. The rearrangement uses TRBV5-1 and TRBJ2-1; no DNA check was done on the table's D call, TRBD2. CDR3 residues: CASSVGAGASFF.